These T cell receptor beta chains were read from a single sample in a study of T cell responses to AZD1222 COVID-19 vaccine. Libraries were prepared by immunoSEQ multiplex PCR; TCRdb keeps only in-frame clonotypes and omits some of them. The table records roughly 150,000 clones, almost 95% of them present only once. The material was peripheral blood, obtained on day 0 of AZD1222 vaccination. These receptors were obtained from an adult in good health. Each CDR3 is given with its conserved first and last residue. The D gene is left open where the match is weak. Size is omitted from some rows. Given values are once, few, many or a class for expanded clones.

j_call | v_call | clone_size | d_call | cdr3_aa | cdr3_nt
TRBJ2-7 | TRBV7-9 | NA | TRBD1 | CASSLGTGWEQYF | TGTGCCAGCAGCCTCGGGACAGGGTGGGAGCAGTACTTC
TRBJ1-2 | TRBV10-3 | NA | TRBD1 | CAISAGQQGYTF | TGTGCCATCAGTGCGGGACAGCAAGGCTACACCTTC
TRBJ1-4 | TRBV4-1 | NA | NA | CASSQEFRATEKLFF | TGCGCCAGCAGCCAAGAGTTCAGGGCGACTGAAAAACTGTTTTTT
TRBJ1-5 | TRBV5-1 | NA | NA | CASTSQGFYSNQPQHF | TGCGCCAGCACCTCTCAGGGGTTCTATAGCAATCAGCCCCAGCATTTT
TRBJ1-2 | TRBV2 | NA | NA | CATTSDTGSPINYGYTF | TGTGCCACTACGTCGGACACAGGGAGCCCTATTAACTATGGCTACACCTTC
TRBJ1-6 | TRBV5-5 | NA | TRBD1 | CASSFGQGATPLHF | TGTGCCAGCAGCTTTGGGCAGGGGGCTACACCCCTCCACTTT
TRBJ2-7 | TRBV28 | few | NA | CASSWGHYEQYF | TGTGCCAGCAGTTGGGGACACTACGAGCAGTACTTC
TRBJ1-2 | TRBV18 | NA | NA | CASSSDDTYGYTF | TGTGCCAGCTCATCGGACGATACCTATGGCTACACCTTC
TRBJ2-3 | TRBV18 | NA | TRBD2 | CASSPLPGGRNTDTQYF | TGTGCCAGCTCACCCCTCCCGGGGGGGCGGAACACAGATACGCAGTATTTT
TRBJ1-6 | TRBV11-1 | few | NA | CASTTGDLNSPLHF | TGTGCCAGCACCACGGGGGACCTGAATTCACCCCTCCACTTT
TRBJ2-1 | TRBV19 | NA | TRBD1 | CASSQQGSEQFF | TGTGCCAGTAGTCAACAGGGGTCTGAGCAGTTCTTC
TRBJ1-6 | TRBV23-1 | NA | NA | CASKGRADNSPLHF | TGCGCCAGCAAGGGCAGGGCCGATAATTCACCCCTCCACTTT
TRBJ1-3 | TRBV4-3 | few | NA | CASSQDYISGNTIYF | TGCGCCAGCAGCCAGGACTACATCTCTGGAAACACCATATATTTT
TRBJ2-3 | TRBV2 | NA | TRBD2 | CASSDLGLAGGDTQYF | TGTGCCAGCAGTGACTTGGGACTAGCGGGAGGGGATACGCAGTATTTT
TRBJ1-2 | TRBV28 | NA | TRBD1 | CASTTRPGQGNGYTF | TGTGCCAGCACCACCCGACCGGGACAGGGGAATGGCTACACCTTC
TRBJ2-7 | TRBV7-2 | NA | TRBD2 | CASSLSSGPRWGLSEQYF | TGTGCCAGCAGCTTATCTAGCGGGCCCCGCTGGGGTCTTAGCGAGCAGTACTTC
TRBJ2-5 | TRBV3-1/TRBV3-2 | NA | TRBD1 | CASSRPGQGAIRGETQYF | TGTGCCAGCAGCCGACCGGGACAGGGGGCGATCCGAGGGGAGACCCAGTACTTC
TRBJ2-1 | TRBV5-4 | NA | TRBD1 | CASRGGTGDYNEQFF | TGTGCCAGCAGAGGGGGGACAGGGGATTACAATGAGCAGTTCTTC
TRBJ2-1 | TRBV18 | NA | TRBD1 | CASSLGTGKNEQFF | TGTGCCAGCTCACTGGGGACAGGGAAGAATGAGCAGTTCTTC
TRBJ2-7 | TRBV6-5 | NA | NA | CASSYDAGAYEQYF | TGTGCCAGCAGTTACGACGCAGGGGCCTACGAGCAGTACTTC
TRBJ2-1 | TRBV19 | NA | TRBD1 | CASSIYRGRSNEQFF | TGTGCCAGTAGTATCTACAGGGGGCGCAGTAATGAGCAGTTCTTC
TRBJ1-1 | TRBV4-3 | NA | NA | CASSQGAGRNTEAFF | TGCGCCAGCAGCCAAGGAGCAGGCCGCAACACTGAAGCTTTCTTT
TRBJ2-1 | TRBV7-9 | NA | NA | CASSEYNEQFF | TGTGCCAGCAGCGAATACAATGAGCAGTTCTTC
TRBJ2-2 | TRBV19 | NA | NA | CASSIWTPNTGELFF | TGTGCCAGTAGTATTTGGACACCGAACACCGGGGAGCTGTTTTTT
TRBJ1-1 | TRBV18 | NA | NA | CASSRSETEAFF | TGTGCCAGCTCCAGGAGTGAGACTGAAGCTTTCTTT
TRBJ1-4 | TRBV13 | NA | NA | CASSLRGLNEKLFF | TGTGCCAGCAGCTTAAGAGGGCTTAATGAAAAACTGTTTTTT
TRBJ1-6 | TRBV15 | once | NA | CATSRDRVGVGSPLHF | TGTGCCACCAGCAGAGACAGGGTGGGGGTTGGTTCACCCCTCCACTTT
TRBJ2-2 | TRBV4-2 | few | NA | CASSQSQASNTGELFF | TGTGCCAGCAGCCAATCGCAGGCTTCGAACACCGGGGAGCTGTTTTTT